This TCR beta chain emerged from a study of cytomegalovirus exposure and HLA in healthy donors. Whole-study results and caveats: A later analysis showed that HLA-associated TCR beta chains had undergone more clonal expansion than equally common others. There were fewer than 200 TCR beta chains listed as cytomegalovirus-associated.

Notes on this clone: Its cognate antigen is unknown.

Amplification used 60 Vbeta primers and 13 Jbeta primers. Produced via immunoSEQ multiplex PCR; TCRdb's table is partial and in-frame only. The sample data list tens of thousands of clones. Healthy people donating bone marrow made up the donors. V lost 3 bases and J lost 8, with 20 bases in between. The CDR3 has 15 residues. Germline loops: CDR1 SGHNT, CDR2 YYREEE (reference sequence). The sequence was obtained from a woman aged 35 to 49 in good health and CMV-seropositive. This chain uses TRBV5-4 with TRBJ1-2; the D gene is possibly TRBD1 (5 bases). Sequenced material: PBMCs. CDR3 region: CASSSLGGTMKGYTF. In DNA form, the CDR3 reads TGTGCCAGCAGCTCCCTAGGAGGGACGATGAAGGGCTACACCTTC. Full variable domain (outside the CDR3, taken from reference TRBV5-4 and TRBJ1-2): ETGVTQSPTHLIKTRGQQVTLRCSSQSGHNTVSWYQQALGQGPQFIFQYYREEENGRGNFPPRFSGLQFPNYSSELNVNALELDDSALYLCASSSLGGTMKGYTFGSGTRLTVV.